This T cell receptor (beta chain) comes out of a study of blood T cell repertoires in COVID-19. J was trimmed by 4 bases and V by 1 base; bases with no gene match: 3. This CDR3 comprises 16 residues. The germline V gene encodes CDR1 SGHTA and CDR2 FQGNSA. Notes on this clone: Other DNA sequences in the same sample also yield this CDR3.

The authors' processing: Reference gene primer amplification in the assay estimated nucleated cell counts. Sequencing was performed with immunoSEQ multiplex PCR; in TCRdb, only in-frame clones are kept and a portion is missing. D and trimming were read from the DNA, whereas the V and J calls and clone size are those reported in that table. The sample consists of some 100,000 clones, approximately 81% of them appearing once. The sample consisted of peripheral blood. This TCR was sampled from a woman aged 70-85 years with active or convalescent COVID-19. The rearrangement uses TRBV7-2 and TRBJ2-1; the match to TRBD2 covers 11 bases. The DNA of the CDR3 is TGTGCCAGCAGCTTAGTGGGGACTAGCGGTTACAATGAGCAGTTCTTC. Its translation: CASSLVGTSGYNEQFF.